Listed below are T cell receptor beta chains from one sample, sequenced in a study of T cells in Graves' hyperthyroidism and ophthalmopathy. MiXCR, applied by TCRdb to the multiplex PCR reads, yields one record per CDR3 protein. Among nearly 600,000 distinct CDR3 sequences listed, 12% to 15% were seen once. Sequenced sample: blood. These receptors came from a woman in her late teens or twenties with Graves' ophthalmopathy. The CDR3 runs from the conserved cysteine through the conserved F or W. Fields, in order: D gene, J gene, clone size, V gene, CDR3 protein, CDR3 DNA. The D gene is left open where the match is weak. For some rows the clone size is stated as once, few or many, or as a class when expanded; others skip it.

TRBD2	TRBJ2-1	many	TRBV20-1	CSARGITSAPNEQFF	TGCAGTGCTAGAGGCATAACTAGCGCCCCCAATGAGCAGTTCTTC
TRBD2	TRBJ2-3	few	TRBV10-3	CATQGLAGGTDTQYF	TGTGCCACTCAAGGACTAGCGGGAGGCACAGATACGCAGTATTTT
-	TRBJ1-2	-	TRBV15	CATSSVFYSDYGYTF	TGTGCCACCAGCAGCGTCTTCTATTCGGACTATGGCTACACCTTC
TRBD2	TRBJ2-5	many	TRBV12-3/TRBV12-4	CASSLVGLADPQETQYF	TGTGCCAGCAGTTTAGTGGGACTAGCGGACCCTCAAGAGACCCAGTACTTC
-	TRBJ2-5	many	TRBV5-8	CASSPGPPYQETQYF	TGTGCCAGCAGCCCGGGACCGCCGTACCAAGAGACCCAGTACTTC
TRBD1	TRBJ2-5	-	TRBV27	CASSWGQAGLQETQYF	TGTGCCAGCAGTTGGGGACAGGCGGGCCTCCAAGAGACCCAGTACTTC
-	TRBJ1-6	many	TRBV18	CASSPDRSYNSPLHF	TGTGCCAGCTCACCGGACAGAAGCTATAATTCACCCCTCCACTTT
-	TRBJ1-1	many	TRBV18	CASSPRDGVAAFF	TGTGCCAGCTCACCCCGGGACGGTGTAGCTGCTTTCTTT
-	TRBJ2-5	-	TRBV4-1	CASSQVFGQSQETQYF	TGCGCCAGCAGCCAAGTATTCGGACAGAGCCAAGAGACCCAGTACTTC
TRBD1	TRBJ1-2	many	TRBV28	CASSSGGSYTF	TGTGCCAGCAGTTCAGGGGGCAGCTACACCTTC
-	TRBJ2-3	many	TRBV30	CAWSSPNTDTQYF	TGTGCCTGGAGTAGTCCTAACACAGATACGCAGTATTTT
TRBD2	TRBJ2-1	many	TRBV28	CASSTGTSYNEQFF	TGTGCCAGCAGTACCGGGACTAGCTACAATGAGCAGTTCTTC
TRBD2	TRBJ2-1	many	TRBV29-1	CSVRLAGPYNEQFF	TGCAGCGTCCGACTAGCGGGACCCTACAATGAGCAGTTCTTC
-	TRBJ2-2	many	TRBV5-5	CASSQSRQGLAGELFF	TGTGCCAGCAGCCAGTCTCGGCAGGGTTTGGCCGGGGAGCTGTTTTTT
-	TRBJ1-6	-	TRBV7-9	CASSPDPPGTVNPPLHF	TGTGCCAGCAGCCCCGATCCCCCCGGGACCGTTAATCCACCCCTCCACTTT
-	TRBJ1-1	many	TRBV10-3	CAISESNREEAFF	TGTGCCATCAGTGAGTCGAACAGGGAGGAAGCTTTCTTT
TRBD2	TRBJ2-5	few	TRBV29-1	CSVDRGGSQETQYF	TGCAGCGTTGATAGGGGCGGGAGTCAGGAGACCCAGTACTTC
TRBD1	TRBJ2-7	few	TRBV5-1	CASSPPETGTYEQYF	TGCGCCAGCAGCCCCCCCGAGACAGGGACCTACGAGCAGTACTTC
TRBD1	TRBJ2-2	many	TRBV27	CASRPGGAGTGELFF	TGTGCCAGCAGGCCAGGGGGCGCGGGCACCGGGGAGCTGTTTTTT
TRBD1	TRBJ2-7	many	TRBV2	CASSPGTGIGPYEQYF	TGTGCCAGCAGTCCCGGGACAGGGATCGGTCCCTACGAGCAGTACTTC
-	TRBJ2-2	-	TRBV27	CASGRWSPEVGGELFF	TGTGCCAGCGGCCGTTGGAGTCCGGAGGTGGGCGGGGAGCTGTTTTTT
-	TRBJ1-4	many	TRBV11-3	CASSFSVGGMREKLFF	TGTGCCAGCAGCTTTTCAGTTGGGGGTATGCGTGAAAAACTGTTTTTT
-	TRBJ2-2	few	TRBV14	CASSQGVTDTGELFF	TGTGCCAGCAGCCAAGGGGTTACAGACACCGGGGAGCTGTTTTTT
TRBD1	TRBJ1-6	many	TRBV6-5	CASSYSTGMHNSPLHF	TGTGCCAGCAGTTACTCGACAGGGATGCACAATTCACCCCTCCACTTT
-	TRBJ2-7	many	TRBV9	CASSVSGATGSYEQYF	TGTGCCAGCAGCGTATCAGGGGCCACAGGCTCCTACGAGCAGTACTTC
TRBD2	TRBJ2-3	-	TRBV6-1	CASSVLAGSTDTQYF	TGTGCCAGCAGTGTACTAGCGGGGAGCACAGATACGCAGTATTTT
-	TRBJ2-2	-	TRBV7-3	CASSLNQAGSGELFF	TGTGCCAGCAGCTTAAATCAGGCGGGAAGCGGGGAGCTGTTTTTT
-	TRBJ1-1	many	TRBV2	CASSPVAEAFF	TGTGCCAGCAGTCCGGTAGCTGAAGCTTTCTTT
TRBD2	TRBJ2-7	many	TRBV10-3	CAIRGEGRNEQYF	TGTGCCATCAGGGGGGAGGGCCGGAACGAGCAGTACTTC
TRBD1	TRBJ2-7	many	TRBV12-3/TRBV12-4	CASSTWDRGDHEQYF	TGTGCCAGCAGTACATGGGACAGGGGGGACCACGAGCAGTACTTC
TRBD1	TRBJ1-2	-	TRBV30	CAWAGGQGEIGYTF	TGTGCCTGGGCCGGGGGACAGGGGGAGATTGGCTACACCTTC
-	TRBJ2-5	many	TRBV28	CASSFLTGGQETQYF	TGTGCCAGCAGTTTCCTGACAGGAGGGCAAGAGACCCAGTACTTC
TRBD1	TRBJ1-2	few	TRBV6-1	CASTSGTGPNYGYTF	TGTGCCAGCACGTCCGGGACAGGACCTAACTATGGCTACACCTTC
TRBD2	TRBJ2-7	many	TRBV7-9	CASSPLETSGQGVAYEQYF	TGTGCCAGCAGCCCCCTCGAAACTAGCGGGCAGGGAGTAGCCTACGAGCAGTACTTC
TRBD2	TRBJ2-3	many	TRBV5-1	CASSLGTSGSTDTQYF	TGTGCCAGCAGCTTAGGGACTAGCGGGAGCACAGATACGCAGTATTTT
-	TRBJ2-2	many	TRBV6-1	CASSFGASAGELFF	TGTGCCAGCAGTTTCGGGGCTAGCGCCGGGGAGCTGTTTTTT
TRBD2	TRBJ2-1	many	TRBV3-1	CASSQPNLAGFYNEQFF	TGTGCCAGCAGCCAACCTAATTTAGCGGGCTTCTACAATGAGCAGTTCTTC
-	TRBJ1-3	-	TRBV18	CASSPPSVRESGNTIYF	TGTGCCAGCTCACCACCGTCGGTCAGGGAATCTGGAAACACCATATATTTT
TRBD1	TRBJ1-1	-	TRBV6-5	CASSSIRQGGAEAFF	TGTGCCAGCAGTTCGATCCGACAGGGAGGGGCTGAAGCTTTCTTT
-	TRBJ1-5	many	TRBV28	CASSSNYGRAKGAYSNQPQHF	TGTGCCAGCAGTAGCAATTATGGCAGGGCCAAAGGGGCTTATAGCAATCAGCCCCAGCATTTT
TRBD2	TRBJ2-1	many	TRBV11-1	CASRIAGGPEQFF	TGTGCCAGCAGAATAGCGGGAGGGCCTGAGCAGTTCTTC
TRBD1	TRBJ2-7	many	TRBV3-1	CASSQQGANYEQYF	TGTGCCAGCAGTCAACAGGGGGCGAATTACGAGCAGTACTTC